A single sample gave rise to the 24 T cell receptor beta chains below, sequenced in a study of blood T cell repertoires in COVID-19. Assay used: immunoSEQ multiplex PCR; TCRdb lists only in-frame clones, some missing. Of about 160,000 clones in the sample, roughly 84% were seen once. Specimen: peripheral blood. These receptors were collected from a woman between 45 and 65 years old with COVID-19, enrolled during active disease.

The gene calls are TRBV28 and TRBJ2-7; possible D gene TRBD1, 8 bases. CDR1 MDHEN and CDR2 SYDVKM come from the germline V gene. Trimming took 6 bases from V and 6 from J, leaving 15 bases between them. The CDR3 spans 13 residues. The DNA for the CDR3 is TGTGCCAGCAGCTCCAACAGGGGGGGCGAGCAGTACTTC. Residues: CASSSNRGGEQYF.

The V gene is TRBV10-3, the J gene TRBJ2-1, with 8 bases identical to TRBD2. The CDR3 covers 15 residues. Per germline, CDR1 ENHRY and CDR2 SYGVKD. The V gene end was trimmed by 6 bases and the J gene end by 2 bases; junction bases not matched to a gene: 6. The CDR3, as DNA: TGTGCCATCAGCCAGCGGGGGCCCCCCTACAATGAGCAGTTCTTC. It yields the protein CAISQRGPPYNEQFF.

The rearrangement joins TRBV7-3 to TRBJ1-1; D ambiguous. The germline V and J ends were trimmed by 1 base and 3 bases, with 9 bases remaining between them. The CDR3 runs 14 residues. The germline V gene encodes CDR1 SGHTA and CDR2 FQGTGA. The CDR3 nucleotides are TGTGCCAGCAGCTTAAACCCTCGAGACACTGAAGCTTTCTTT. It translates to CASSLNPRDTEAFF.

On this clone itself: The sample has other DNA sequences that encode this CDR3 too. The chain links TRBV2 to TRBJ2-7; TRBD1 agrees at 7 bases. V lost 5 bases, J lost 1 base, and 2 bases stayed unmatched. Looked up from germline, CDR1 is SNHLY and CDR2 is FYNNEI. The CDR3 length is 13 residues. CDR3 in DNA: TGTGCCAGCAGTCGACAGGGATCCTACGAGCAGTACTTC. As protein: CASSRQGSYEQYF.

V gene TRBV4-2 combines with J gene TRBJ2-5, with 8 nucleotides matching TRBD2. Germline assignment: CDR1 LGHNA and CDR2 YNFKEQ. V gave up 3 bases and J gave up 1 base; unmatched junction bases: 7. The CDR3 runs 16 residues. The CDR3 nucleotides read TGTGCCAGCAGCCAGGCCCAAGCGGGGGCCCAAGAGACCCAGTACTTC. Its translation: CASSQAQAGAQETQYF.

The chain is built from TRBV7-9 and TRBJ2-3; a weak D match, TRBD2 (6 bases). Germline lookup yields CDR1 SEHNR and CDR2 FQNEAQ (reference sequence). The V end was cut by 5 bases, the J end by 2 bases, with 11 bases between. The CDR3 spans 14 residues. The CDR3 DNA reads as TGTGCCAGCAGCGCGGGACTTTTCACAGATACGCAGTATTTT. Amino acid sequence: CASSAGLFTDTQYF.

The gene calls are TRBV20-1 and TRBJ2-1; 9 bases align to TRBD1. The CDR3 covers 16 residues. Germline V gives CDR1 DFQATT, CDR2 SNEGSKA (reference sequence). After removal of 3 bases from V and 8 bases from J, the junction contained 14 bases not matched to a gene. This CDR3 is CSASPQQGARQDEQFF. The CDR3 nucleotides are TGCAGTGCTAGTCCCCAACAGGGGGCGAGGCAGGATGAGCAGTTCTTC.

The chain carries TRBV2 and TRBJ2-7; D is possibly TRBD2 (7 bases). V was trimmed by 8 bases and J by 0 bases, leaving 14 bases between them. The CDR3 covers 14 residues. Germline V lookup: CDR1 SNHLY, CDR2 FYNNEI. CDR3 nucleotide sequence: TGTGCCAGCGCTGGGGGGGCGAGCTCCTACGAGCAGTACTTC. This sequence encodes CASAGGASSYEQYF.

This chain links TRBV19 with TRBJ1-1; D is undetermined. The CDR3 totals 13 residues. The V gene's germline CDR1 is LNHDA and CDR2 SQIVND (reference sequence). The ends were cut back, 3 bases at V and 5 bases at J, with 10 bases in the middle. The CDR3 DNA is TGTGCCAGTAGTATTGGTCGGGGAACTGAAGCTTTCTTT. Translation: CASSIGRGTEAFF.

The rearrangement uses TRBV19 and TRBJ1-6; 7 bases are a match to TRBD1. The CDR3 runs 15 residues. Germline V lookup: CDR1 LNHDA, CDR2 SQIVND (reference sequence). Trimming cost V 5 bases and J 5 bases; bases outside gene matches: 6. CDR3 DNA: TGTGCCAGTAGTCGCAGGGGGAAGGATAATTCACCCCTCCACTTT. Its translation is CASSRRGKDNSPLHF.

This sequence joins TRBV6-5 and TRBJ2-1; D might be TRBD1 (6 bases). The CDR3 runs 15 residues. Trimming removed 5 bases at V and 0 bases at J, with 11 bases between. Germline V lookup: CDR1 MNHEY, CDR2 SVGAGI. CDR3 in amino acids: CASSTGLSSYNEQFF. As DNA, the CDR3 is TGTGCCAGCAGTACAGGGCTTAGCTCCTACAATGAGCAGTTCTTC.

In its sample, this clone was seen a few times. This chain links TRBV7-2 with TRBJ2-1; TRBD2 matches at 11 bases. The CDR3 is 14 amino acids. CDR1 and CDR2 from the germline V gene are SGHTA and FQGNSA. Unmatched junction bases numbered 5, after V lost 5 bases and J lost 8 bases. CDR3 DNA: TGTGCCAGCAGCCGTAGCGGGGGGGCTGATGAGCAGTTCTTC. Translated, it gives CASSRSGGADEQFF.

V gene TRBV2 combines with J gene TRBJ1-1, with D possibly matching TRBD1 (6 bases). This CDR3 spans 15 amino acids. Trimming took 2 bases from V and 1 from J, leaving 11 bases between them. CDR1 is SNHLY, CDR2 FYNNEI, per germline. The CDR3 reads CASSEQGQGNTEAFF. CDR3 nucleotides: TGTGCCAGCAGTGAACAGGGGCAGGGGAACACTGAAGCTTTCTTT. The entire variable domain, with the rest obtained from reference TRBV2 and TRBJ1-1, is as follows: EPEVTQTPSHQVTQMGQEVILRCVPISNHLYFYWYRQILGQKVEFLVSFYNNEISEKSEIFDDQFSVERPDGSNFTLKIRSTKLEDSAMYFCASSEQGQGNTEAFFGQGTRLTVV.

Comments on this clone: The identical CDR3 is also encoded by other nucleotide sequences in the sample. The rearrangement joins TRBV19 to TRBJ1-5, with 9 bases that match TRBD1. The CDR3 is 17 residues long. V gave up 3 bases and J gave up 0 bases; unmatched junction bases: 6. Germline lookup yields CDR1 LNHDA and CDR2 SQIVND (reference sequence). In DNA form, the CDR3 reads TGTGCCAGTAGTATGGGACAGGGACTCTATAGCAATCAGCCCCAGCATTTT. Encoded protein: CASSMGQGLYSNQPQHF.

The chain joins TRBV30 to TRBJ1-2, with D possibly matching TRBD1 (6 bases). The CDR3 contains 13 residues. Germline loops: CDR1 GTSNPN, CDR2 SVGIG (reference sequence). V shed 4 bases and J shed 8 bases, with 17 bases lying between them. The CDR3 nucleotides read TGTGCCTGGAAACCGGGACATCCAGGGGGCTACACCTTC. Translated: CAWKPGHPGGYTF.

This clone showed up just a few times. The chain has TRBV4-1 and TRBJ1-3; 9 bases agree with TRBD1. Germline CDR1 MGHRA, CDR2 YSYEKL. The V segment lost 2 bases and the J segment 0 bases; nucleotides outside the gene matches: 5. The CDR3 extends over 17 amino acids. CDR3 region: CASSQPGQGFSGNTIYF. The CDR3 nucleotides read TGCGCCAGCAGCCAACCGGGACAGGGCTTCTCTGGAAACACCATATATTTT.

V usage is TRBV12-3 or TRBV12-4 and J usage is TRBJ1-2; D is uncertain. The V and J ends lost 6 bases and 0 bases respectively, with 5 bases between them. The CDR3 is 12 amino acids. The CDR3 DNA reads TGTGCCAGCAGCACGGCTAACTATGGCTACACCTTC. Translating it yields CASSTANYGYTF.

The CDR3 nucleotides read TGTGCCAGCAGCCCTAGGGGGGGGACACCGAACACTGAAGCTTTCTTT. Residues: CASSPRGGTPNTEAFF. The chain uses TRBV11-2 and TRBJ1-1; maybe TRBD1 (6 bases). Trimming took 5 bases from V and 1 from J, leaving 17 bases between them. The germline V gene has CDR1 SGHAT and CDR2 FQNNGV. This CDR3 is built from 16 residues.

The rearrangement uses TRBV3-1 (or the pseudogene TRBV3-2) and TRBJ2-5, with TRBD2 identical over 9 bases. The CDR3 is made up of 14 amino acids. The germline V gene has CDR1 LGHDT and CDR2 YNNKEL (reference sequence). After removal of 7 bases from V and 1 base from J, the junction contained 4 bases not matched to a gene. CDR3 DNA sequence: TGTGCCAGCACCCGGCGGGGGGGCCAAGAGACCCAGTACTTC. It specifies CASTRRGGQETQYF.

This chain connects TRBV15 to TRBJ2-1, with TRBD1 as a possible D gene (6 bases). Trimming removed 3 bases from V and 5 bases from J, with 8 bases in between. There are 13 residues in the CDR3. Germline CDR1 is LNHNV and CDR2 is YYDKDF (reference sequence). CDR3 DNA: TGTGCCACCAGCAGGGGGGACAACAATGAGCAGTTCTTC. Protein product: CATSRGDNNEQFF.

This chain connects TRBV18 to TRBJ2-5; D is undetermined. Trimming stripped 4 bases from V and 3 bases from J, with 3 bases between. Germline V gene sequence: CDR1 KGHSH, CDR2 LQKENI. This CDR3 is built from 11 residues. CDR3 protein: CASSREETQYF. The CDR3 DNA follows: TGTGCCAGCTCACGCGAAGAGACCCAGTACTTC. Together with reference TRBV18 and TRBJ2-5, the CDR3 gives the full variable domain: NAGVMQNPRHLVRRRGQEARLRCSPMKGHSHVYWYRQLPEEGLKFMVYLQKENIIDESGMPKERFSAEFPKEGPSILRIQQVVRGDSAAYFCASSREETQYFGPGTRLLVL.

The chain carries TRBV23-1 and TRBJ2-2; 9 bases line up with TRBD1. TRBV23-1 is classed as an ORF, of uncertain function. V dropped 3 bases and J dropped 3; count of bases not matched to a gene: 14. This CDR3 has 19 amino acids. The CDR3 sequence: CASSHPGPSGQGDTGELFF. The CDR3 DNA follows: TGCGCCAGCAGTCATCCCGGTCCCTCGGGACAGGGTGACACCGGGGAGCTGTTTTTT.

This clone was recorded at least ten times. The gene calls are TRBV5-1 and TRBJ2-7; the D gene is possibly TRBD2 (5 bases). V was shortened by 1 base and J by 0 bases, with 11 bases between the two germline ends. The CDR3 is 15 amino acids. The germline V gene encodes CDR1 SGHRS and CDR2 YFSETQ. The CDR3 region is CASSLSGFGSYEQYF. CDR3 bases: TGCGCCAGCAGCTTGTCGGGGTTCGGCTCCTACGAGCAGTACTTC.

The chain carries TRBV12-5 and TRBJ2-7, with TRBD1 matching 9 bases. After removal of 5 bases from V and 6 bases from J, the junction contained 5 bases not matched to a gene. The germline V gene encodes CDR1 LGHNT and CDR2 FRNRAP. This CDR3 contains 13 residues. The CDR3 nucleotides read TGTGCTAGTGGTCAAGACAGGGGGTCCGAGCAGTACTTC. Its protein product is CASGQDRGSEQYF.